This passage covers 10 T cell receptor beta chains from one sample sequenced in a study of CD4 T cells in relation to SARS-CoV-2 and coronaviruses. These receptors have no known antigen. TCRdb's copy holds only in-frame clones and misses some; the assay was immunoSEQ multiplex PCR. Of around 35,000 clones in the sample, 82% were seen once. Sequencing used naive CD4+ T cells from PBMCs, cultured in vitro. The subset here: naive CD4+ T cells isolated by negative enrichment. The receptors were gathered from an adult with COVID-19.

V is TRBV5-1 and J is TRBJ1-1, with 10 positions matching TRBD1. The V segment lost 3 bases and the J segment 4 bases; nucleotides outside the gene matches: 3. CDR1 and CDR2 from the germline V gene are SGHRS and YFSETQ. The CDR3 runs to 14 residues. This CDR3 is CASSSGQGGTEAFF. CDR3 nucleotide sequence: TGCGCCAGCAGCTCAGGACAGGGGGGCACTGAAGCTTTCTTT.

This chain joins TRBV28 and TRBJ1-2; TRBD1 matches 7 bases. The CDR3 consists of 15 residues. V gave up 7 bases and J gave up 5 bases; unmatched junction bases: 13. CDR1 and CDR2 from the germline V gene are MDHEN and SYDVKM. The CDR3 spells CASTLPSGTDYGYTF. The DNA for the CDR3 is TGTGCCAGCACTCTCCCGAGTGGGACAGATTATGGCTACACCTTC.

The chain recombines TRBV7-2 with TRBJ2-7, with D perhaps TRBD1 (6 bases). The CDR3 totals 12 residues. Germline V gives CDR1 SGHTA, CDR2 FQGNSA. Trimming removed 5 bases at V and 6 bases at J, with 11 bases between. The CDR3 region has the DNA TGTGCCAGCAGCCACACAGGGACCGAGCAGTACTTC. Amino acids: CASSHTGTEQYF.

V and J are TRBV19 and TRBJ1-5; no clear D gene. The CDR3 has 15 amino acids. V was shortened by 3 bases and J by 2 bases, with 11 bases between the two germline ends. The germline CDR1 and CDR2 sequences are LNHDA and SQIVND (reference sequence). This CDR3 is CASSIKGAGNQPQHF. In DNA, the CDR3 is TGTGCCAGTAGTATTAAGGGTGCGGGCAATCAGCCCCAGCATTTT.

The V gene is TRBV5-1, the J gene TRBJ2-7; D might be TRBD1 (5 bases). CDR3 length: 13 residues. Per germline, CDR1 SGHRS and CDR2 YFSETQ. The V and J ends lost 0 bases and 3 bases respectively, with 7 bases between them. CDR3 residues: CASSLGQNYEQYF. CDR3 nucleotides: TGCGCCAGCAGCTTGGGACAGAACTACGAGCAGTACTTC.

The chain couples TRBV4-1 to TRBJ2-3; D is ambiguous. The germline V gene has CDR1 MGHRA and CDR2 YSYEKL. CDR3 length equals 15 residues. Trimming stripped 1 base from V and 0 bases from J, with 8 bases between. The CDR3 loop is CASSQVVGSTDTQYF. The DNA of the CDR3 is TGCGCCAGCAGCCAAGTGGTGGGGAGCACAGATACGCAGTATTTT.

The rearrangement links TRBV7-6 to TRBJ2-2; the D is unclear. Trimming took 1 base from V and 4 from J, leaving 4 bases between them. This CDR3 has 13 amino acids. CDR1 and CDR2 (germline): SGHVS, FNYEAQ. The CDR3 DNA reads as TGTGCCAGCAGCTTAGGAGGCACCGGGGAGCTGTTTTTT. Its protein is CASSLGGTGELFF.

The chain couples TRBV30 to TRBJ1-2; D perhaps matches TRBD1 (5 bases). This CDR3 contains 14 residues. The ends were cut back, 3 bases at V and 8 bases at J, with 19 bases in the middle. The germline V gene has CDR1 GTSNPN and CDR2 SVGIG (reference sequence). DNA for the CDR3: TGTGCCTGGAGCCCCATTTTGGGGCTTGGGGGCTACACCTTC. It yields the protein CAWSPILGLGGYTF.

The gene calls are TRBV3-1 (or the pseudogene TRBV3-2) and TRBJ1-5, with D possibly TRBD1 on 6 matching bases. The CDR3 is 15 residues long. Germline V gene sequence: CDR1 LGHDT, CDR2 YNNKEL (reference sequence). V lost 3 bases, J lost 6 bases, and 15 bases lay in between. This CDR3 reads CASSQTPQGFQPQHF. In DNA form, the CDR3 reads TGTGCCAGCAGCCAGACACCACAGGGATTTCAGCCCCAGCATTTT.

In this sample, this clone turned up a few times. This rearrangement joins TRBV9 to TRBJ2-2, with D perhaps TRBD1 (5 bases). The CDR3 loop spans 15 amino acids. V was pared by 2 bases and J by 3 bases, with 11 bases between. The germline V gene has CDR1 SGDLS and CDR2 YYNGEE. The CDR3 DNA is TGTGCCAGCAGCGTCTTACAGGTGGACACCGGGGAGCTGTTTTTT. Its translation is CASSVLQVDTGELFF.